The present T cell receptor beta chain was sequenced within a study of T cell responses to AZD1222 COVID-19 vaccine. The CDR3 is 16 residues long. CDR1 is SGHNT and CDR2 is YYREEE in the germline V gene (reference sequence). The V and J ends lost 4 bases and 0 bases, in that order; junction bases with no gene match: 8. This table comes from immunoSEQ multiplex PCR, and its TCRdb copy is limited to in-frame clones, with some not included. Found here are some 150,000 clones, about 85% of them singletons; the top ten hold about 7%. Regarding this clone: Its specificity is unknown.

Study outcomes and limitations: CD4 TCRs covered the whole spike, strongest at regions 160-218 and 743-854.

The chain recombines TRBV5-4 with TRBJ1-1, with 8 bases that match TRBD1. This clonotype originated in an adult who had recovered from COVID-19. The sample was peripheral blood, taken after recovery from COVID-19. The CDR3, as DNA: TGTGCCAGCAGCCCGCTACAGGGGGGCCTGAACACTGAAGCTTTCTTT. Protein product: CASSPLQGGLNTEAFF.